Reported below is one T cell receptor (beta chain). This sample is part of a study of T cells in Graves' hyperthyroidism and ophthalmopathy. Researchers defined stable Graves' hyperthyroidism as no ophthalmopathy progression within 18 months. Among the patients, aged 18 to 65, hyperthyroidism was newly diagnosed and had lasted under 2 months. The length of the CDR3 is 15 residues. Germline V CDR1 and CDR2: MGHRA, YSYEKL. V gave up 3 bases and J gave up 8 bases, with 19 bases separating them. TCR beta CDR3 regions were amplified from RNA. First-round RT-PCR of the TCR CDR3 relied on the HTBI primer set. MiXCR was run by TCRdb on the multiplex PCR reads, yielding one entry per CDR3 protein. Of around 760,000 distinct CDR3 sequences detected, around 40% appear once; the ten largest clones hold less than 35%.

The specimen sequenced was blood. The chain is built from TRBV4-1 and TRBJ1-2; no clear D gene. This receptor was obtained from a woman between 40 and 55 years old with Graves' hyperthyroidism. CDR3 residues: CASSQVPGPGQGYTF. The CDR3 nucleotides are TGCGCCAGCAGCCAGGTACCGGGCCCCGGTCAAGGCTACACCTTC.